Listed here is a single TCR beta chain. The antigen is unknown. The entry originates in a study of CD8+CD57+ T cells in acquired aplastic anemia. Study conclusions and caveats: Fewer than 30 shared CD8+ CDR3s appeared highly expressed within patients' immunodominant clones.

By flow cytometry, patients selected for sequencing had shown an expansion of CD8+CD57+ cells. Profiles of TCR beta VDJ and CDR3 were generated from a genomic DNA template. One entry per CDR3 protein results from TCRdb running MiXCR on the reads. The sample has about 270,000 distinct CDR3 sequences, approximately 79% seen once. CDR1 and CDR2 (germline): SGHVS, FNYEAQ. The CDR3 has 18 amino acids. The genes are TRBV7-6 and TRBJ2-7; D ambiguous. This TCR came from a human donor with aplastic anemia. The sequencing sample was made of sorted CD4+, CD8+, or CD8+CD57+ T cells (not recorded which) from PBMCs. In DNA form, the CDR3 reads TGTGCCAGCAGCTTACTTCCGAGCGCCTACGACGAGCCGTACGGGCAGTACGTC. This sequence encodes CASSLLPSAYDEPYGQYV.